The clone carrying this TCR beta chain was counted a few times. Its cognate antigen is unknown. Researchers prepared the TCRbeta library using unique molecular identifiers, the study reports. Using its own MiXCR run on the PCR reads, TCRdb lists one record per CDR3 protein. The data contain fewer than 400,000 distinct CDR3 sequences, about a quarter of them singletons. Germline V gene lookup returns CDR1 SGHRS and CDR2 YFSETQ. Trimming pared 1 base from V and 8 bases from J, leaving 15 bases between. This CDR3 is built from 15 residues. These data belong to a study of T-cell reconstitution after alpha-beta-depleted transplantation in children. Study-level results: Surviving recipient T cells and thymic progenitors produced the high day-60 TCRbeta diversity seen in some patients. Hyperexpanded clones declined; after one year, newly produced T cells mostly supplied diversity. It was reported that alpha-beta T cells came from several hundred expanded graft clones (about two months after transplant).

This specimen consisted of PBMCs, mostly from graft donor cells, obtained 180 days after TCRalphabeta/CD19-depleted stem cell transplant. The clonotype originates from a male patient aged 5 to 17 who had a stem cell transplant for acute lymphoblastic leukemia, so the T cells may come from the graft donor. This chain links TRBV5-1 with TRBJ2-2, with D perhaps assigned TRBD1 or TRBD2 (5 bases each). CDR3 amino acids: CASSLRGDRVGELFF. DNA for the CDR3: TGCGCCAGCAGCTTGCGGGGAGACAGAGTGGGGGAGCTGTTTTTT.